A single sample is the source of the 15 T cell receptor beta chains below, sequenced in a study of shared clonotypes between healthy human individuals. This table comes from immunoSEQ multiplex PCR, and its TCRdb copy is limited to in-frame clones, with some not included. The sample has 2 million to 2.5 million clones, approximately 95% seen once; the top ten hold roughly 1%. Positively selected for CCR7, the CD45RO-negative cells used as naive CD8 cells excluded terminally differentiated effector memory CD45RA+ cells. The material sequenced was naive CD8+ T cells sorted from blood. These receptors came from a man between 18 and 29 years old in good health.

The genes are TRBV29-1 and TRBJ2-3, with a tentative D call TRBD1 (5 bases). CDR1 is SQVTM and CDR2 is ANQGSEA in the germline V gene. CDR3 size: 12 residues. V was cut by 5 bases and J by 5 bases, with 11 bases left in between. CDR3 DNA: TGCAGCGTTTTGACAGATATAGATACGCAGTATTTT. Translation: CSVLTDIDTQYF.

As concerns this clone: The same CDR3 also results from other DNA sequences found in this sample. CDR3 in amino acids: CASRPGQGTDTQYF. The CDR3 DNA is TGTGCCAGCAGGCCAGGACAGGGGACAGATACGCAGTATTTT. The chain carries TRBV2 and TRBJ2-3; 9 bases line up with TRBD1. Germline lookup yields CDR1 SNHLY and CDR2 FYNNEI. The CDR3 contains 14 residues. With V trimmed by 6 bases and J by 3 bases, 4 bases remained unmatched. Full variable domain (remainder filled in from reference TRBV2 and TRBJ2-3): EPEVTQTPSHQVTQMGQEVILRCVPISNHLYFYWYRQILGQKVEFLVSFYNNEISEKSEIFDDQFSVERPDGSNFTLKIRSTKLEDSAMYFCASRPGQGTDTQYFGPGTRLTVL.

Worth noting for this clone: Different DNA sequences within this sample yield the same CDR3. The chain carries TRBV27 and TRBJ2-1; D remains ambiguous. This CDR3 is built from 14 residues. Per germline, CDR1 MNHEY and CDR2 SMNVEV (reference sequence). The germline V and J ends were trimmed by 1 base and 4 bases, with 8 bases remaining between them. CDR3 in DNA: TGTGCCAGCAGTTTATGGTCCGGTTACAATGAGCAGTTCTTC. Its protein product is CASSLWSGYNEQFF.

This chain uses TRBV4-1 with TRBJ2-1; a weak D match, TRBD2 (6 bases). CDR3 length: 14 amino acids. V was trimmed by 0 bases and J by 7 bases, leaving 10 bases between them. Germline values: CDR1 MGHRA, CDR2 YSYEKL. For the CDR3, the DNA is TGCGCCAGCAGCCAAGATGGAGGGAGAAATGAGCAGTTCTTC. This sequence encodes CASSQDGGRNEQFF.

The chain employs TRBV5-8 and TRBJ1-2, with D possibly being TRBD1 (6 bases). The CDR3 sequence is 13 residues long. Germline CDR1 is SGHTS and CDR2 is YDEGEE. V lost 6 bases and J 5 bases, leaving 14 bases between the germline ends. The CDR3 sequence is CASIRWQGYGYTF. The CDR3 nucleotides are TGTGCCAGCATCCGCTGGCAGGGGTATGGCTACACCTTC.

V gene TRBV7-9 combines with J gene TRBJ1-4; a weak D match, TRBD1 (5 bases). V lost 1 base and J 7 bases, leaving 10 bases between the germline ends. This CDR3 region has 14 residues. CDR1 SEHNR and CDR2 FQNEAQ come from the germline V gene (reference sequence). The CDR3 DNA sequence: TGTGCCAGCAGCTTAGAGGGGTTCATTGAAAAACTGTTTTTT. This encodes CASSLEGFIEKLFF. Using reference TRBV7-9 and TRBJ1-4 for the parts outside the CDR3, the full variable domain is DTGVSQNPRHKITKRGQNVTFRCDPISEHNRLYWYRQTLGQGPEFLTYFQNEAQLEKSRLLSDRFSAERPKGSFSTLEIQRTEQGDSAMYLCASSLEGFIEKLFFGSGTQLSVL.

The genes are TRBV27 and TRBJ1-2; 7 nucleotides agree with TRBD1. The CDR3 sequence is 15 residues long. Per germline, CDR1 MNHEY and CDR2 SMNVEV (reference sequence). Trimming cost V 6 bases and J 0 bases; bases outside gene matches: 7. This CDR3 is CASRPQGTTNYGYTF. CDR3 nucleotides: TGTGCCAGCAGGCCACAGGGGACTACTAACTATGGCTACACCTTC.

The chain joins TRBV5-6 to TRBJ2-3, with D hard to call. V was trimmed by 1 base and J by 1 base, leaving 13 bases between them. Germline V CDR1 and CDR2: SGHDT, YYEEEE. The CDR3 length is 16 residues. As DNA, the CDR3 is TGTGCCAGCAGCTTGATGGGTGGGGTGGGCACAGATACGCAGTATTTT. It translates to CASSLMGGVGTDTQYF.

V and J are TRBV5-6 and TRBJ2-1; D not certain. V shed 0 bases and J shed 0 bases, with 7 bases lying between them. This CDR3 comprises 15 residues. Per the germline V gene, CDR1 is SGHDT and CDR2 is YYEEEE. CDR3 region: CASSLGGDSYNEQFF. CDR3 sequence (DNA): TGTGCCAGCAGCTTGGGTGGGGACTCCTACAATGAGCAGTTCTTC.

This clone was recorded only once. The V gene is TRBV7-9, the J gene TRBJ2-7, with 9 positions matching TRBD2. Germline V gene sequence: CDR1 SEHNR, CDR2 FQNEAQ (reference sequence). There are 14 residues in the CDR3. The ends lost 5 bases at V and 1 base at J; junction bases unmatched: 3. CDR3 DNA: TGTGCCAGCAGCCGGACTAGCGTATCCTACGAGCAGTACTTC. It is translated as CASSRTSVSYEQYF.

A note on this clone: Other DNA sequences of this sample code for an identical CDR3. The CDR3 region is CASSIDLEDQPQHF. Here the CDR3 DNA reads TGTGCCAGTAGTATAGACCTCGAAGATCAGCCCCAGCATTTT. This chain joins TRBV19 and TRBJ1-5; no firm D call. The V gene lost 0 bases and the J gene lost 5 bases, with 8 bases spanning the gap. The CDR3 loop spans 14 amino acids. Germline V gene lookup returns CDR1 LNHDA and CDR2 SQIVND (reference sequence). The full variable domain, its missing parts supplied by reference TRBV19 and TRBJ1-5, is DGGITQSPKYLFRKEGQNVTLSCEQNLNHDAMYWYRQDPGQGLRLIYYSQIVNDFQKGDIAEGYSVSREKKESFPLTVTSAQKNPTAFYLCASSIDLEDQPQHFGDGTRLSIL.

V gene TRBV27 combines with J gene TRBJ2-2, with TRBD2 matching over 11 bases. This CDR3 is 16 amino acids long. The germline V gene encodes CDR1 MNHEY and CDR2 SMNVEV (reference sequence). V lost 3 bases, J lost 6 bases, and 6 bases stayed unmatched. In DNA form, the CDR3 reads TGTGCCAGCAGTTTTTTTCTAGCGGGAGGATCCGGGGAGCTGTTTTTT. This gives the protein CASSFFLAGGSGELFF.

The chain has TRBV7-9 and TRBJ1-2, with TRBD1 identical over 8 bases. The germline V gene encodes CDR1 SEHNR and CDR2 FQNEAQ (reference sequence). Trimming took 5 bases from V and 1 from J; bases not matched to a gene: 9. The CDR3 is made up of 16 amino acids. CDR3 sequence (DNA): TGTGCCAGCAGCATAAAGGGACAGGAGATTAACTATGGCTACACCTTC. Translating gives CASSIKGQEINYGYTF.

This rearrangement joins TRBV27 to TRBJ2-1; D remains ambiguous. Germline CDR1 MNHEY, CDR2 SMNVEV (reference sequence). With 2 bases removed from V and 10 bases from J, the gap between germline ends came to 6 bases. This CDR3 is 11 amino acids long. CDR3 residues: CASSLLGEQFF. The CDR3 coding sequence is TGTGCCAGCAGTTTACTAGGGGAGCAGTTCTTC.

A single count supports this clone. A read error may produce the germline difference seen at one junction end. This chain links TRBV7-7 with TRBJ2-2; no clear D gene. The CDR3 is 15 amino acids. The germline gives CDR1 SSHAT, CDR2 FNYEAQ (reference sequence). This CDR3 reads CASSFGVFSTGELFF. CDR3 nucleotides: TGTGCTAGCAGCTTTGGTGTTTTTAGCACCGGGGAGCTGTTTTTT. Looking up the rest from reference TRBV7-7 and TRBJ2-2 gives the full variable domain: GAGVSQSPRYKVTKRGQDVTLRCDPISSHATLYWYQQALGQGPEFLTYFNYEAQPDKSGLPSDRFSAERPEGSISTLTIQRTEQRDSAMYRCASSFGVFSTGELFFGEGSRLTVL.